The clone carrying this T cell receptor beta chain appeared once. Germline CDR1 is MNHNY and CDR2 is SVGAGI (reference sequence). V shed 6 bases and J shed 0 bases, with 14 bases lying between them. The CDR3 covers 15 residues. The data were obtained in a study of blood T cell repertoires in COVID-19. Overall study context: Specimens from acute and convalescent COVID-19 originated in the United States, Italy and Spain.

The method was immunoSEQ multiplex PCR; TCRdb's version includes in-frame clones alone and lacks a portion of them. The profile covers 120,000 to 150,000 clones, with just over 85% appearing a single time and approximately 1.4% taken by the ten largest. The TCR originated in a woman aged 60-75 years with acute or convalescent COVID-19. The chain links TRBV6-6 to TRBJ1-1, with D unresolved. Sequenced input: peripheral blood. This chain's CDR3 is CASRDPVEMNTEAFF. The CDR3 nucleotides are TGTGCCAGCAGAGACCCCGTGGAGATGAACACTGAAGCTTTCTTT.